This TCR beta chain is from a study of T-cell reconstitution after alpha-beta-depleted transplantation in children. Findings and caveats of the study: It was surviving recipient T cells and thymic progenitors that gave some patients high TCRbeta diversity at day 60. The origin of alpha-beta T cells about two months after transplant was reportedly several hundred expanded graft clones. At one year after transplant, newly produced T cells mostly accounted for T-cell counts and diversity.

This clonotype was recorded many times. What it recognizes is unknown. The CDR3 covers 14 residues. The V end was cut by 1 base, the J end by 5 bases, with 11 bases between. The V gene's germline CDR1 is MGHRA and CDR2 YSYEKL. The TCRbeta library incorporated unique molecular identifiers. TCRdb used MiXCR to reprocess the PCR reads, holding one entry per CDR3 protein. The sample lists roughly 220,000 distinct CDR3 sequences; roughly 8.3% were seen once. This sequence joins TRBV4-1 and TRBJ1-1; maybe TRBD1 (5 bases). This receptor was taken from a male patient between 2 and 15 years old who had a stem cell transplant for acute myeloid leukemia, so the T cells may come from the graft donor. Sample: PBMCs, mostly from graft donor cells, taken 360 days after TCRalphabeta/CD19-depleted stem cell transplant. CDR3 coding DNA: TGCGCCAGCAGCCAAGGAAGCAGGGCGACTGAAGCTTTCTTT. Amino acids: CASSQGSRATEAFF.